These 27 T cell receptor beta chains were sequenced from one sample in a study of vaccination and CD4 T cells after COVID-19. Antigens for these TCRs are unknown. Treatment here: roughly 11-day PBMC culture with coronavirus spike peptide pools or control peptides (ViraFEST assay). With the Oncomine TCR Beta short-read assay, DNA from cultured CD4+ T cells was sequenced. TCRdb ran MiXCR on the PCR reads and lists one entry per CDR3 protein. The sample yields around 11,000 distinct CDR3 sequences, roughly 60% seen once. The sequencing input was CD4+ T cells from blood, cultured in vitro. The receptor set was obtained from a human donor who had recovered from COVID-19.

This CDR3 reads CASSLSRLQAYEQYF. The CDR3 coding sequence is TGTGCCAGCAGTTTATCCCGTCTACAGGCCTACGAGCAGTACTTC. The chain couples TRBV27 to TRBJ2-7, with D perhaps TRBD1 (5 bases). V shed 0 bases and J shed 2 bases, with 11 bases lying between them. Germline CDR1 MNHEY, CDR2 SMNVEV (reference sequence). The CDR3 extends over 15 amino acids.

This clonotype has only a few counts. The chain uses TRBV18 and TRBJ2-2, with 7 bases that match TRBD2. The germline V gene has CDR1 KGHSH and CDR2 LQKENI. CDR3 length equals 16 residues. V gave up 1 base and J gave up 5 bases; unmatched junction bases: 7. CDR3 region: CASSPLMGAGTGELFF. The CDR3, as DNA: TGTGCCAGCTCACCACTTATGGGAGCGGGAACCGGGGAGCTGTTTTTT.

This clonotype turned up a few times. The chain uses TRBV27 and TRBJ1-5; D remains ambiguous. Germline CDR1 reads MNHEY; CDR2 reads SMNVEV (reference sequence). The CDR3 totals 14 residues. V dropped 3 bases and J dropped 2 bases, with 8 bases sitting between them. The CDR3: CASSFLGGNQPQHF. CDR3 coding DNA: TGTGCCAGCAGTTTTCTTGGTGGCAATCAGCCCCAGCATTTT.

The chain couples TRBV14 to TRBJ2-7, with D maybe TRBD2 (5 bases). This CDR3 has 16 amino acids. V was pared by 0 bases and J by 7 bases, with 19 bases between. Per the germline V gene, CDR1 is SGHDN and CDR2 is FVKESK. CDR3 sequence: CASSQEIGVARWEQYF. CDR3 nucleotide sequence: TGTGCCAGCAGCCAAGAAATCGGGGTCGCCCGCTGGGAGCAGTACTTC.

On this clonotype: A much larger clone lies one base from this, so it may be a read error. The chain links TRBV10-3 to TRBJ1-5; 11 bases match TRBD1. Germline V gene sequence: CDR1 ENHRY, CDR2 SYGVKD. The CDR3 loop spans 16 amino acids. The CDR3, as DNA: TGTGCCATCAGTGATGGGGACAGGGGGGGAAATCAGCCCCAGCGTTTT. Its protein product is CAISDGDRGGNQPQRF.

The V and J genes are TRBV7-2 and TRBJ2-1; 9 bases map to TRBD1. The trim removed 5 bases at V and 3 bases at J, leaving 11 bases unmatched. The CDR3 has 17 amino acids. Per germline, CDR1 SGHTA and CDR2 FQGNSA. The CDR3 DNA reads TGTGCCAGCAGCCAGGAGGGACAGGGAATACTCTACAATGAGCAGTTCTTC. Amino acid sequence: CASSQEGQGILYNEQFF.

The gene calls are TRBV6-4 and TRBJ1-1; D unresolved. CDR1 is MRHNA, CDR2 SNTAGT, per germline. V was shortened by 9 bases and J by 6 bases, with 26 bases between the two germline ends. The CDR3 covers 16 residues. The CDR3 here is CARLPRQAPGMAEAFF. The CDR3 DNA is TGTGCCAGGCTACCCCGGCAGGCCCCGGGAATGGCTGAAGCTTTCTTT.

Only one count was recorded for this clonotype. V usage is TRBV20-1 and J usage is TRBJ1-5, with D possibly matching TRBD1 (6 bases). V lost 3 bases and J lost 7, with 13 bases in between. Germline-derived CDR1 and CDR2 are DFQATT and SNEGSKA (reference sequence). This CDR3 comprises 13 residues. The CDR3 spells CSASGGGVQPQHF. The DNA for the CDR3 is TGCAGTGCTAGTGGAGGGGGGGTACAGCCCCAGCATTTT.

This chain joins TRBV5-1 and TRBJ1-3; the D gene is possibly TRBD1 (5 bases). V lost 4 bases and J 4 bases, leaving 15 bases between the germline ends. CDR1 is SGHRS, CDR2 YFSETQ, per germline. The CDR3 totals 15 residues. The CDR3, as DNA: TGCGCCAGCAGCCGGGGAGGGACGGAGGGAAACACCATATATTTT. The encoded protein is CASSRGGTEGNTIYF.

This sequence joins TRBV7-9 and TRBJ2-3; D is unresolved. The CDR3 length is 13 residues. The V gene's germline CDR1 is SEHNR and CDR2 FQNEAQ (reference sequence). V was pared by 1 base and J by 5 bases, with 7 bases between. CDR3 sequence reads: CASSLGNRDTQYF. As DNA, the CDR3 is TGTGCCAGCAGCTTAGGCAACAGAGATACGCAGTATTTT.

V gene TRBV5-1 combines with J gene TRBJ2-2, with TRBD2 matching over 7 bases. The CDR3 length is 16 residues. V lost 2 bases to trimming and J lost 0 bases; unmatched junction nucleotides: 4. Germline V gene data show CDR1 as SGHRS and CDR2 as YFSETQ. The CDR3 loop reads CASSLLANTNTGELFF. The CDR3 bases are TGCGCCAGCAGCTTACTAGCGAACACGAACACCGGGGAGCTGTTTTTT.

The chain couples TRBV6-2 or TRBV6-3 to TRBJ1-1; D is undetermined. The CDR3 has 12 residues. The V gene lost 7 bases and the J gene lost 6 bases, with 12 bases spanning the gap. Germline CDR1 is MNHEY and CDR2 is SVGEGT. CDR3 amino acids: CASTSKRSEAFF. For the CDR3, the DNA is TGTGCCAGCACTTCGAAGAGATCTGAAGCTTTCTTT.

The count of this clonotype is one. This chain uses TRBV30 with TRBJ2-3; maybe TRBD2 (6 bases). This CDR3 spans 21 amino acids. V gave up 4 bases and J gave up 6 bases, with 38 bases separating them. Germline V gene data show CDR1 as GTSNPN and CDR2 as SVGIG (reference sequence). The CDR3 DNA sequence: TGTGCCTGGAACCCCCCGGGGGTCCTGGGGACTGTGCCCGTGGATCGTGATACGCAGTATTTT. Translated, it gives CAWNPPGVLGTVPVDRDTQYF. The full variable domain, in which reference TRBV30 and TRBJ2-3 provide the parts outside the CDR3, is SQTIHQWPATLVQPVGSPLSLECTVEGTSNPNLYWYRQAAGRGLQLLFYSVGIGQISSEVPQNLSASRPQDRQFILSSKKLLLSDSGFYLCAWNPPGVLGTVPVDRDTQYFGPGTRLTVL.

The chain uses TRBV6-4 and TRBJ1-2, with D possibly TRBD1 on 6 matching bases. This CDR3 has 13 amino acids. Between the trimmed V and J ends, which lost 6 bases and 5 bases, there was a span of 13 bases. Germline CDR1 MRHNA, CDR2 SNTAGT. Written as DNA, the CDR3 is TGTGCCAGCAGCCCGGGGGCCCTTTATGGCTACACCTTC. This translates into CASSPGALYGYTF.

This clonotype was observed a single time. This chain links TRBV20-1 with TRBJ2-3, with 14 bases that match TRBD2. The CDR3 length is 16 residues. V lost 6 bases and J lost 4; bases outside the gene matches: 9. Germline-derived CDR1 and CDR2 are DFQATT and SNEGSKA (reference sequence). CDR3 amino acids: CSAAGLAGGLADTQYF. The CDR3 bases are TGCAGTGCCGCTGGACTAGCGGGGGGCCTAGCAGATACGCAGTATTTT.

V and J are TRBV7-2 and TRBJ2-1, with TRBD2 identical over 7 bases. This CDR3 comprises 15 residues. Germline CDR1 and CDR2: SGHTA and FQGNSA. The ends lost 4 bases at V and 9 bases at J; junction bases unmatched: 12. CDR3 protein: CASSSATRAGVEQFF. DNA of the CDR3: TGTGCCAGCAGCTCCGCGACTAGGGCGGGGGTTGAGCAGTTCTTC.

This chain links TRBV5-1 with TRBJ1-2, with D tentatively TRBD1 (5 bases). The V end lost 1 base, the J end lost 2 bases, and 6 bases lay between the germline ends. CDR1 and CDR2 (germline): SGHRS, YFSETQ. CDR3 length: 13 amino acids. Written as DNA, the CDR3 is TGCGCCAGCAGCTTGTGGGGGAACTATGGCTACACCTTC. It translates to CASSLWGNYGYTF.

This chain joins TRBV20-1 and TRBJ2-5, with a tentative D call TRBD2 (6 bases). This CDR3 comprises 15 residues. The germline gives CDR1 DFQATT, CDR2 SNEGSKA (reference sequence). Trimming pared 3 bases from V and 4 bases from J, leaving 18 bases between. The DNA of the CDR3 is TGCAGTGCTAGGGGACTTCGGGTTAGGGCAGAGACCCAGTACTTC. Protein sequence: CSARGLRVRAETQYF.

The chain has TRBV7-2 and TRBJ2-1; D gene uncertain. Trimming stripped 1 base from V and 1 base from J, with 8 bases between. This CDR3 has 15 residues. Germline assignment: CDR1 SGHTA and CDR2 FQGNSA. The CDR3 reads CASSLVLLSYNEQFF. For the CDR3, the DNA is TGTGCCAGCAGCTTAGTGTTATTGTCCTACAATGAGCAGTTCTTC.

CDR3 protein: CSARANGTAQETQYF. DNA of the CDR3: TGCAGTGCTAGGGCCAACGGGACAGCCCAAGAGACCCAGTACTTC. The chain links TRBV20-1 to TRBJ2-5; 7 nucleotides align to TRBD1. Trimming cost V 3 bases and J 1 base; bases outside gene matches: 8. Germline-derived CDR1 and CDR2 are DFQATT and SNEGSKA (reference sequence). This CDR3 region has 15 residues.

This chain connects TRBV7-2 to TRBJ1-1; D remains ambiguous. V gave up 0 bases and J gave up 5 bases, with 13 bases separating them. The CDR3 loop spans 15 amino acids. Germline V gives CDR1 SGHTA, CDR2 FQGNSA. The CDR3 region is CASSLATTAGTEAFF. The CDR3, as DNA: TGTGCCAGCAGCTTAGCAACCACAGCCGGGACTGAAGCTTTCTTT.

This clonotype was seen just once. The rearrangement joins TRBV11-3 to TRBJ2-7; 12 bases match TRBD2. Trimming removed 5 bases from V and 0 bases from J; junction bases left unmatched: 5. The germline V gene encodes CDR1 SGHNT and CDR2 YENEEA. There are 16 residues in the CDR3. CDR3 sequence (DNA): TGTGCCAGCAGCCATGGGGGACTAGCGGGCTCCTACGAGCAGTACTTC. This codes for CASSHGGLAGSYEQYF.

The V gene is TRBV21-1, the J gene TRBJ1-6; the table's TRBD1 call for D was not verified on the DNA. TRBV21-1 is shown as a pseudogene. This CDR3 contains 13 residues. The CDR3 nucleotides are TGTGCCAGCACCAGGGACCATAATTCACCCCTCCACTTT. Protein product: CASTRDHNSPLHF.

The chain is built from TRBV20-1 and TRBJ2-3; D may be TRBD2 (7 bases). CDR3 length equals 14 residues. The ends were cut back, 6 bases at V and 8 bases at J, with 21 bases in the middle. Germline V gives CDR1 DFQATT, CDR2 SNEGSKA (reference sequence). CDR3 residues: CSATRGRGLGTQYF. The CDR3 DNA follows: TGCAGTGCCACCCGGGGGCGGGGGTTAGGTACGCAGTATTTT.

This clonotype came up a few times. The chain's CDR3 is CSAGDAETQYF. In DNA form, the CDR3 reads TGCAGTGCAGGGGACGCAGAGACCCAGTACTTC. The rearrangement joins TRBV20-1 to TRBJ2-5, with D perhaps matching TRBD1 or TRBD2 (5 bases each). V gave up 6 bases and J gave up 4 bases, with 9 bases separating them. There are 11 residues in the CDR3. Germline CDR1 reads DFQATT; CDR2 reads SNEGSKA (reference sequence).

This chain uses TRBV28 with TRBJ2-7; 13 bases fit TRBD2. CDR3 length equals 16 residues. Germline V gives CDR1 MDHEN, CDR2 SYDVKM. Losses at the gene ends were 5 bases for V and 6 bases for J; bases not matched to a gene: 10. The CDR3 DNA reads as TGTGCCAGCAGTCCTGGACTAGCGGGAGTGTATGCCGAGCAGTACTTC. It yields the protein CASSPGLAGVYAEQYF.

The chain carries TRBV5-1 and TRBJ2-7; D ambiguous. Looked up from germline, CDR1 is SGHRS and CDR2 is YFSETQ. The CDR3 is 15 residues long. The germline V and J ends were trimmed by 0 bases and 3 bases, with 13 bases remaining between them. As DNA, the CDR3 is TGCGCCAGCAGCTTGGGTCCGGTGGGAATCTACGAGCAGTACTTC. Translation: CASSLGPVGIYEQYF.